Following are 8 T cell receptor beta chains from one sample sequenced in a study of shared clonotypes between healthy human individuals. Naive CD8 cells were CD45RO-negative, positively selected for CCR7, excluding terminally differentiated effector memory CD45RA+ cells. Method: immunoSEQ multiplex PCR; TCRdb's copy keeps in-frame clones and lacks some. The repertoire holds about 1.9 million clones, with 85% to 95% as singletons. The sample taken for sequencing was naive CD8+ T cells from PBMCs. The receptors here all came from a man aged 18-30 years in good health. Some clones in this sample may be carry-over from other donors' samples.

The chain joins TRBV7-9 to TRBJ1-1; 10 bases fit TRBD1. CDR1 SEHNR and CDR2 FQNEAQ come from the germline V gene (reference sequence). The CDR3 has 16 amino acids. J lost 5 bases, V lost 5 bases, and 11 bases had no gene match. The CDR3 nucleotides read TGTGCCAGCAGCCCATTGACAGGGGGCCGTAAAACTGAAGCTTTCTTT. This codes for CASSPLTGGRKTEAFF.

The V call is TRBV7-9, the J call TRBJ1-2, with a weak D call TRBD1 (6 bases). V lost 1 base to trimming and J lost 0 bases, with 15 bases between them. CDR1 and CDR2 (germline): SEHNR, FQNEAQ (reference sequence). The CDR3 extends over 17 amino acids. The CDR3 sequence: CASSLGDVEGANYGYTF. As DNA, the CDR3 is TGTGCCAGCAGCTTAGGGGACGTAGAGGGGGCTAACTATGGCTACACCTTC.

About this clone: One end of the junction varies from germline; a read error may be responsible. The chain joins TRBV11-2 to TRBJ2-7; TRBD2 matches at 9 bases. CDR3 length: 17 amino acids. The germline CDR1 and CDR2 sequences are SGHAT and FQNNGV. CDR3 residues: CASSWRGIAGVSYVQYF. The CDR3 coding sequence is TGTGCCAGCAGCTGGCGAGGTATAGCGGGAGTGTCTTACGTGCAGTACTTC.

The chain has TRBV19 and TRBJ2-7, with 8 bases identical to TRBD1. Germline V gives CDR1 LNHDA, CDR2 SQIVND (reference sequence). With V trimmed by 3 bases and J by 6 bases, 16 bases remained unmatched. There are 17 residues in the CDR3. The CDR3: CASSIGGFGQGSGEQYF. CDR3 bases: TGTGCCAGTAGTATTGGTGGTTTTGGACAGGGATCTGGCGAGCAGTACTTC.

V and J are TRBV5-1 and TRBJ2-7, with a possible D match to TRBD1 (6 bases). Looked up from germline, CDR1 is SGHRS and CDR2 is YFSETQ. Trimming cost V 5 bases and J 0 bases, with 12 bases left between them. The CDR3 has 14 residues. Written as DNA, the CDR3 is TGCGCCAGCAGGGAGGAACAGGGCTCCTACGAGCAGTACTTC. Translating it yields CASREEQGSYEQYF.

The J gene is TRBJ1-2, the V gene TRBV4-3; D gene unclear. The germline gives CDR1 LGHNA, CDR2 YSLEER. V shed 0 bases and J shed 2 bases, with 13 bases lying between them. This CDR3 has 16 amino acids. The CDR3 nucleotides are TGCGCCAGCAGCCAAGATCGGTGGCAGGAGAACTATGGCTACACCTTC. Its translation: CASSQDRWQENYGYTF.

This chain links TRBV6-6 with TRBJ1-4; unclear D gene. CDR1 is MNHNY and CDR2 is SVGAGI in the germline V gene (reference sequence). V was clipped by 7 bases and J by 4 bases, with 10 bases between them. This CDR3 region has 13 residues. CDR3 nucleotide sequence: TGTGCCAGCAACGGACGGATTAATGAAAAACTGTTTTTT. This encodes CASNGRINEKLFF.

The gene calls are TRBV11-2 and TRBJ1-1; tentatively, D is TRBD1 (5 bases). The CDR3 is 17 residues long. Germline V gene sequence: CDR1 SGHAT, CDR2 FQNNGV. Trimming left V 4 bases short and J 1 base short, with 19 bases between. This CDR3 reads CASSYTGGGVKNTEAFF. DNA of the CDR3: TGTGCCAGCAGCTACACCGGGGGGGGAGTTAAGAACACTGAAGCTTTCTTT.